One and the same sample provided the 15 T cell receptor beta chains below, sequenced in a study of blood T cell repertoires in COVID-19. Using immunoSEQ multiplex PCR, the repertoire was profiled, and TCRdb retains in-frame clones only, with some absent. The data contain more than 200,000 clones, around 84% of them singletons. The sequenced sample consisted of peripheral blood. The receptors derive from a man in his sixties with acute or convalescent COVID-19.

The CDR3 loop is CASSKAGTSLNEQFF. The CDR3 region has the DNA TGTGCCAGCAGCAAGGCCGGGACTAGTCTTAATGAGCAGTTCTTC. The V and J genes are TRBV9 and TRBJ2-1; TRBD2 matches 8 bases. Trimming removed 4 bases from V and 7 bases from J; junction bases left unmatched: 10. The V gene's germline CDR1 is SGDLS and CDR2 YYNGEE. This CDR3 spans 15 amino acids.

J is TRBJ2-7 and V is TRBV9; TRBD1 is a possible D gene (6 bases). This CDR3 has 16 amino acids. Germline CDR1 reads SGDLS; CDR2 reads YYNGEE. The germline V and J ends were trimmed by 0 bases and 5 bases, with 18 bases remaining between them. CDR3 residues: CASSVEGGDNLDEQYF. CDR3 nucleotides: TGTGCCAGCAGCGTAGAAGGGGGAGACAATTTGGACGAGCAGTACTTC.

The V and J genes are TRBV28 and TRBJ1-3; the D gene is possibly TRBD1 (5 bases). The CDR3 sequence is 13 residues long. The ends were cut back, 6 bases at V and 6 bases at J, with 12 bases in the middle. Germline V lookup: CDR1 MDHEN, CDR2 SYDVKM. The CDR3 loop is CASRQGVTNTIYF. The CDR3 coding sequence is TGTGCCAGCAGACAAGGGGTGACAAACACCATATATTTT.

This clone appeared a few times. The chain uses TRBV12-3 or TRBV12-4 and TRBJ1-5; D uncertain. CDR3 size: 12 residues. Trimming shortened V by 3 bases and J by 6 bases, and 6 bases separated the two germline ends. The CDR3 bases are TGTGCCAGCAGTTTTGTGCGTCAGCCCCAGCATTTT. Its translation is CASSFVRQPQHF.

The CDR3 reads CASSQGKGAATNEKLFF. The CDR3 coding sequence is TGTGCCAGCAGCCAAGGAAAGGGAGCTGCAACTAATGAAAAACTGTTTTTT. The chain joins TRBV3-1 (or the pseudogene TRBV3-2) to TRBJ1-4; no clear D gene. Germline values: CDR1 LGHDT, CDR2 YNNKEL (reference sequence). The CDR3 length is 17 residues. The germline V and J ends were trimmed by 1 base and 0 bases, with 12 bases remaining between them.

About this clone: At one boundary the junction diverges from the germline segment, which might be a read error. The chain recombines TRBV6-5 with TRBJ1-1; 8 bases are a match to TRBD1. Germline V gene lookup returns CDR1 MNHEY and CDR2 SVGAGI. The CDR3 sequence is 15 residues long. The CDR3 sequence is CANSYSGQGRTEAFF. Written as DNA, the CDR3 is TGTGCCAACAGTTACTCAGGACAGGGAAGGACTGAAGCTTTCTTT.

The chain is built from TRBV19 and TRBJ2-3; a weak D match, TRBD2 (7 bases). Germline V lookup: CDR1 LNHDA, CDR2 SQIVND (reference sequence). There are 15 residues in the CDR3. Trimming removed 7 bases from V and 1 base from J, with 15 bases in between. Here the CDR3 DNA reads TGTGCCAGTATGGGGGGGCGGGAGCGCACAGATACGCAGTATTTT. This codes for CASMGGRERTDTQYF.

The chain joins TRBV18 to TRBJ1-1; D is unclear. Between the trimmed V and J ends, which lost 1 base and 0 bases, there was a span of 6 bases. In germline, CDR1 is KGHSH, CDR2 LQKENI. The CDR3 spans 14 residues. The CDR3 sequence: CASSPRSLNTEAFF. For the CDR3, the DNA is TGTGCCAGCTCACCACGTAGTCTGAACACTGAAGCTTTCTTT.

This rearrangement joins TRBV10-3 to TRBJ2-3; TRBD1 matches 7 bases. This CDR3 has 13 amino acids. The germline CDR1 and CDR2 sequences are ENHRY and SYGVKD. Unmatched junction bases numbered 5, after V lost 8 bases and J lost 3 bases. The CDR3 protein is CAIERQGTDTQYF. CDR3 sequence (DNA): TGTGCCATCGAGCGACAGGGTACAGATACGCAGTATTTT.

CDR3 DNA: TGTGCCAGCAGTTACGGCCCCACCTTTTACGAGCAGTACTTC. Its protein product is CASSYGPTFYEQYF. The genes are TRBV6-5 and TRBJ2-7; unclear D gene. The CDR3 is made up of 14 amino acids. The ends were cut back, 2 bases at V and 4 bases at J, with 12 bases in the middle. The germline CDR1 and CDR2 sequences are MNHEY and SVGAGI.

The chain combines TRBV19 with TRBJ1-1; 7 bases match TRBD1. The germline V gene encodes CDR1 LNHDA and CDR2 SQIVND (reference sequence). The CDR3 has 12 amino acids. V lost 6 bases to trimming and J lost 8 bases; unmatched junction nucleotides: 6. The CDR3 DNA follows: TGTGCCAGTAGCTGGGGGGACAGAGAAGCTTTCTTT. Protein sequence: CASSWGDREAFF.

The rearrangement links TRBV5-4 to TRBJ2-3; a possible D gene is TRBD1 (5 bases). Trimming cost V 0 bases and J 1 base, with 6 bases left between them. CDR3 size: 14 residues. The V gene's germline CDR1 is SGHNT and CDR2 YYREEE (reference sequence). The CDR3 nucleotides read TGTGCCAGCAGCTTGGTGACAGGCACAGATACGCAGTATTTT. This sequence encodes CASSLVTGTDTQYF.

V gene TRBV5-1 combines with J gene TRBJ1-4, with D unclear. CDR1 is SGHRS, CDR2 YFSETQ, per germline. The CDR3 contains 14 residues. Trimming left V 5 bases short and J 2 bases short, with 10 bases between. CDR3 residues: CASRVMGTNEKLFF. The CDR3 nucleotides read TGCGCCAGCAGAGTTATGGGCACTAATGAAAAACTGTTTTTT.

This chain connects TRBV3-1 (or the pseudogene TRBV3-2) to TRBJ2-7; no clear D. This CDR3 contains 13 residues. Germline CDR1 is LGHDT and CDR2 is YNNKEL (reference sequence). V was shortened by 2 bases and J by 2 bases, with 7 bases between the two germline ends. For the CDR3, the DNA is TGTGCCAGCAGCCAAACGGGTACCTACGAGCAGTACTTC. Protein product: CASSQTGTYEQYF.

This sequence joins TRBV9 and TRBJ1-1; 8 bases map to TRBD1. This CDR3 is 12 amino acids long. CDR1 and CDR2 (germline): SGDLS, YYNGEE. Trimming took 4 bases from V and 8 from J; bases not matched to a gene: 4. CDR3 amino acids: CASSLGDREAFF. The CDR3 nucleotides read TGTGCCAGCAGCCTAGGGGACAGGGAAGCTTTCTTT.